Presented here are 9 T cell receptor beta chains from one specimen sequenced in a study of control samples from healthy donors and cancer patients. Produced via immunoSEQ multiplex PCR; TCRdb's table is partial and in-frame only. The table records 130,000 or so clones, 94% of them present only once. The sequencing sample was made of blood. These receptors all come from a man aged 40-49 years in good health.

The chain uses TRBV9 and TRBJ1-5, with a weak D call TRBD1 (5 bases). The V and J ends lost 0 bases and 3 bases respectively, with 10 bases between them. The V gene's germline CDR1 is SGDLS and CDR2 YYNGEE. This CDR3 contains 15 residues. The CDR3 DNA reads as TGTGCCAGCAGCGTAGATGCAGGGTTCAATCAGCCCCAGCATTTT. Encoded protein: CASSVDAGFNQPQHF.

The chain carries TRBV5-1 and TRBJ2-5; TRBD2 might be the D (7 bases). Trimming removed 4 bases from V and 5 bases from J, with 18 bases in between. CDR3 length: 15 residues. Germline V gene data show CDR1 as SGHRS and CDR2 as YFSETQ. CDR3 coding DNA: TGCGCCAGCAGCCCCGTAAGGGGGGGGAGCGAGACCCAGTACTTC. This translates into CASSPVRGGSETQYF.

The V and J genes are TRBV7-8 and TRBJ1-5; no clear D. Per the germline V gene, CDR1 is SGHVS and CDR2 is FQNEAQ. V gave up 6 bases and J gave up 7 bases, with 16 bases separating them. The CDR3 sequence is 14 residues long. The CDR3 DNA reads TGTGCCAGCAGTCTCTCGGGGAGTCGGCAGCCCCAGCATTTT. Amino acid sequence: CASSLSGSRQPQHF.

J is TRBJ1-1 and V is TRBV27; D is unresolved. Germline V gives CDR1 MNHEY, CDR2 SMNVEV (reference sequence). Trimming took off 7 bases at V and 5 bases at J, with 20 bases between the two ends. CDR3 length equals 15 residues. The CDR3 DNA reads TGTGCCAGCACCAAACGGCGGGGAGAAGGAACTGAAGCTTTCTTT. Protein product: CASTKRRGEGTEAFF.

This sequence joins TRBV2 and TRBJ1-5; 8 bases match TRBD1. The CDR3 has 15 amino acids. Germline V gives CDR1 SNHLY, CDR2 FYNNEI. V was clipped by 6 bases and J by 6 bases; unmatched bases: 10. The CDR3 loop reads CASSSDRGTGQPQHF. For the CDR3, the DNA is TGTGCCAGCAGCTCCGACAGGGGAACGGGTCAGCCCCAGCATTTT.

The chain couples TRBV12-3 or TRBV12-4 to TRBJ2-3; D possibly uses TRBD1 or TRBD2 (5 bases each). The germline V and J ends were trimmed by 2 bases and 9 bases, with 6 bases remaining between them. The CDR3 loop spans 11 amino acids. The CDR3 is CASSLWDTQYF. As DNA, the CDR3 is TGTGCCAGCAGTTTATGGGACACGCAGTATTTT.

This chain links TRBV4-2 with TRBJ2-7; D uncertain. The germline V and J ends were trimmed by 4 bases and 5 bases, with 9 bases remaining between them. The germline V gene encodes CDR1 LGHNA and CDR2 YNFKEQ. This CDR3 region has 12 residues. The CDR3 protein is CASSPRRHEQYF. In DNA form, the CDR3 reads TGTGCCAGCAGCCCCCGACGCCACGAGCAGTACTTC.

The DNA for the CDR3 is TGTGCCACGAAGAAGCTGGTGATGAACACTGAAGCTTTCTTT. It is translated as CATKKLVMNTEAFF. This sequence joins TRBV6-5 and TRBJ1-1; D unresolved. The V end lost 10 bases, the J end lost 0 bases, and 15 bases lay between the germline ends. CDR3 size: 14 residues. CDR1 is MNHEY and CDR2 is SVGAGI in the germline V gene.

This chain uses TRBV7-9 with TRBJ2-3, with 10 bases identical to TRBD2. The CDR3 loop spans 15 amino acids. Germline loops: CDR1 SEHNR, CDR2 FQNEAQ (reference sequence). Losses at the gene ends were 5 bases for V and 2 bases for J; bases not matched to a gene: 4. This CDR3 reads CASSPLAGNTDTQYF. The DNA for the CDR3 is TGTGCCAGCAGCCCACTAGCGGGGAACACAGATACGCAGTATTTT.